What follows are 7 T cell receptor beta chains derived from one specimen sequenced in a study of blood T cell repertoires in COVID-19. TCRdb's copy holds only in-frame clones and misses some; the assay was immunoSEQ multiplex PCR. This sample yields some 230,000 clones, of which roughly 83% are seen a single time; approximately 1.2% belongs to the top ten. The sequenced sample was PBMCs or T cells enriched from blood (not recorded which). The receptor source for this set is a woman aged 40 to 50 with acute COVID-19.

The chain has TRBV29-1 and TRBJ2-5, with 8 bases matching TRBD1. Germline V gene data show CDR1 as SQVTM and CDR2 as ANQGSEA. The CDR3 is 15 amino acids. The trim removed 0 bases at V and 5 bases at J, leaving 8 bases unmatched. The CDR3 DNA reads as TGCAGCGTTGAAGACAACAGGGGGTGGTGGGAGACCCAGTACTTC. It encodes CSVEDNRGWWETQYF.

The rearrangement joins TRBV5-4 to TRBJ2-2; possibly TRBD2 for D (6 bases). CDR1 SGHNT and CDR2 YYREEE come from the germline V gene (reference sequence). The CDR3 has 17 amino acids. Trimming removed 0 bases at V and 2 bases at J, with 14 bases between. The CDR3 region has the DNA TGTGCCAGCAGCTTGGTTTTGGGACTGAGAAACACCGGGGAGCTGTTTTTT. Translated, it gives CASSLVLGLRNTGELFF.

The V call is TRBV2, the J call TRBJ2-3; 8 positions match TRBD2. Germline loops: CDR1 SNHLY, CDR2 FYNNEI. The CDR3 consists of 14 residues. The ends lost 7 bases at V and 0 bases at J; junction bases unmatched: 3. This chain's CDR3 is CASKREYSTDTQYF. The CDR3 DNA is TGTGCCAGCAAGCGGGAGTACAGCACAGATACGCAGTATTTT.

This chain joins TRBV29-1 and TRBJ1-2; 9 positions match TRBD1. Germline V gene data show CDR1 as SQVTM and CDR2 as ANQGSEA. Trimming took 3 bases from V and 8 from J; bases not matched to a gene: 4. The CDR3 has 12 residues. The CDR3 sequence: CSVEVGQGGYTF. CDR3 bases: TGCAGCGTTGAGGTGGGACAGGGAGGCTACACCTTC.

This chain uses TRBV28 with TRBJ1-4; possibly TRBD1 for D (6 bases). This CDR3 contains 15 residues. The V end was cut by 4 bases, the J end by 7 bases, with 16 bases between. Germline CDR1 MDHEN, CDR2 SYDVKM. The CDR3 sequence: CASSSLTGGSEKLFF. CDR3 nucleotide sequence: TGTGCCAGCAGTTCTTTGACAGGAGGCAGTGAAAAACTGTTTTTT.

V gene TRBV7-9 combines with J gene TRBJ2-1, with a weak D call TRBD1 (5 bases). Germline CDR1 and CDR2: SEHNR and FQNEAQ (reference sequence). The CDR3 is made up of 18 amino acids. Trimming took off 5 bases at V and 3 bases at J, with 23 bases between the two ends. The DNA of the CDR3 is TGTGCCAGCAGCCTCACAGGAAGTGAAATCTTAAACTACAATGAGCAGTTCTTC. This translates into CASSLTGSEILNYNEQFF.

The sample holds one count of this clone. V and J are TRBV2 and TRBJ2-1, with TRBD2 matching 7 bases. CDR1 and CDR2 from the germline V gene are SNHLY and FYNNEI. CDR3 length: 13 residues. After removal of 5 bases from V and 11 bases from J, the junction contained 9 bases not matched to a gene. This chain's CDR3 is CASSPAGTTKQFF. CDR3 coding DNA: TGTGCCAGCAGTCCCGCCGGGACTACAAAGCAGTTCTTC.